These T cell receptor beta chains were read from a single sample in a study of blood T cell repertoires in COVID-19. The table came from immunoSEQ multiplex PCR; TCRdb's copy has only in-frame clones and leaves some out. Counted here are approximately 530,000 clones, 85% to 90% occurring once; the ten biggest clones make up roughly 7.3%. Sequencing was carried out using peripheral blood. The receptors come from a woman aged 45-59 years with COVID-19, enrolled during active disease. Both conserved end residues are part of each CDR3. Fields, in order: clone size, D gene, V gene, J gene, CDR3 DNA, CDR3 protein. The D gene is left open where the match is weak. The size entry is marked missing in some rows and otherwise reads once, few, many or a size class.

-,TRBD1,TRBV6-6,TRBJ1-1,TGTGCCAGCAGTTACCACGACAGGGGTATCACTGAAGCTTTCTTT,CASSYHDRGITEAFF
-,-,TRBV13,TRBJ2-7,TGTGCCAGCAGCTTAGTTGGGGCTAGACCTACGAGGCAGTACTTC,CASSLVGARPTRQYF
-,TRBD2,TRBV6-1,TRBJ2-3,TGTGCCAGCAGTGAAGCGCTAGCGGGGGCCGCTATAGAAGATACGCAGTATTTT,CASSEALAGAAIEDTQYF
-,TRBD1,TRBV6-1,TRBJ1-4,TGTGCCAGCAGTGAATACGTTGGAGGGGGACAGGGGGCCAAGAAACTGTTTTTT,CASSEYVGGGQGAKKLFF
-,-,TRBV5-6,TRBJ2-7,TGTGCCAGCAGCTTGGTCCCCCACAGGGAAATCAATCAGAAGCAGTACTTC,CASSLVPHREINQKQYF
-,TRBD1,TRBV29-1,TRBJ2-7,TGCAGCGTTGCCGGGACAGGATCCTACGAGCAGTACTTC,CSVAGTGSYEQYF
-,-,TRBV6-5,TRBJ1-1,TGTGCCAGCAGGCGGGGTAGCACTGAAGCTTTCTTT,CASRRGSTEAFF
-,-,TRBV27,TRBJ2-3,TGTGCCAGCAGTTTATGGCGGGGAGAAACAGATACGCAGTATTTT,CASSLWRGETDTQYF
-,-,TRBV9,TRBJ1-2,TGTGCCAGCGTCGAGGGGGACTATGGCTACACCTTC,CASVEGDYGYTF
-,-,TRBV5-1,TRBJ1-6,TGCGCCAGCAGCTTGGGCCAGGGTGATTCACCCCTCCACTTT,CASSLGQGDSPLHF
many,-,TRBV18,TRBJ2-2,TGTGCCAGCTCACCACCCGGCCGGGTGGAATCCGGGGAGCTGTTTTTT,CASSPPGRVESGELFF
-,-,TRBV6-5,TRBJ1-2,TGTGCCAGCAGTTACTCCCGGGCAGGGTATGGCTACACCTTC,CASSYSRAGYGYTF
-,-,TRBV5-1,TRBJ1-1,TGCGCCAGCAGCTTGGCAAGCTCAAACACTGAAGCTTTCTTT,CASSLASSNTEAFF
-,TRBD1,TRBV11-2,TRBJ2-1,TGTGCCAGCAGCCTTATGAGCAGGGGGCATGGCGATGAGCAGTTCTTC,CASSLMSRGHGDEQFF
-,-,TRBV2,TRBJ1-2,TGTGCCAGCAGTGAATTGGCCGGCTACACCTTC,CASSELAGYTF
-,-,TRBV10-3,TRBJ1-2,TGTGCCATCAGGCTCTCTACCGGGGGTAACTATGGCTACACCTTC,CAIRLSTGGNYGYTF
-,-,TRBV4-1,TRBJ1-1,TGCGCCAGCAGCACCCAAGGGGGGGTGGGGATGAACACTGAAGCTTTCTTT,CASSTQGGVGMNTEAFF
many,TRBD1,TRBV18,TRBJ1-4,TGTGCCAGCTCTCCGGGACAGGGGGATGAAAAACTGTTTTTT,CASSPGQGDEKLFF
-,-,TRBV4-1,TRBJ2-5,TGCGCCAGCAGCCCTCGCGGGACTCTACAAGAGACCCAGTACTTC,CASSPRGTLQETQYF
-,TRBD2,TRBV9,TRBJ2-7,TGTGCCAGCAGCGTAGGACTAGCTGGAGAGCAGTACTTC,CASSVGLAGEQYF
-,TRBD2,TRBV10-3,TRBJ2-3,TGTGCCATCAGTGAGGCGGGGGGCAACACAGATACGCAGTATTTT,CAISEAGGNTDTQYF
-,-,TRBV4-1,TRBJ2-2,TGCGCCAGCAGCCCAATCCAGGGAACCGGGGAGCTGTTTTTT,CASSPIQGTGELFF
-,-,TRBV7-3,TRBJ1-2,TGTGCCAGCAGCCGCGGTAGCAACTATGGCTACACCTTC,CASSRGSNYGYTF